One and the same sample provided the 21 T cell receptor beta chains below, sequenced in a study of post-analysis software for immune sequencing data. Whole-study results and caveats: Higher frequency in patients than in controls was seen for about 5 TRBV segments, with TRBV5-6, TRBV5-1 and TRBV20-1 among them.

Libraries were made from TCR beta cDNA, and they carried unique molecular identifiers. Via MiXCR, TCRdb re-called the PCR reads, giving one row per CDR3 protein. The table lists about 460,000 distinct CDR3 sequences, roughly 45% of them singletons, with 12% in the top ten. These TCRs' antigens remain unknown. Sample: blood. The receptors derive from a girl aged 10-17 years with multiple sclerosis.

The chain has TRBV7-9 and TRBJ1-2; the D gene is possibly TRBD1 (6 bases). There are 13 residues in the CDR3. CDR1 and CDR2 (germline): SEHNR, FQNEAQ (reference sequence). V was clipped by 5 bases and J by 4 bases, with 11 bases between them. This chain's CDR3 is CASSRDIGYGYTF. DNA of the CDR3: TGTGCCAGCAGCCGGGACATAGGCTATGGCTACACCTTC.

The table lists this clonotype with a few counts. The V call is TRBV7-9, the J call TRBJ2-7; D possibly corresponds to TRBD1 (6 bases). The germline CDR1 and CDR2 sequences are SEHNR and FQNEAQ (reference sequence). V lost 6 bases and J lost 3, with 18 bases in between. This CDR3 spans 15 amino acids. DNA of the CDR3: TGTGCCAGCAGTAGACAGGTCTATGAAGGCTACGAGCAGTACTTC. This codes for CASSRQVYEGYEQYF.

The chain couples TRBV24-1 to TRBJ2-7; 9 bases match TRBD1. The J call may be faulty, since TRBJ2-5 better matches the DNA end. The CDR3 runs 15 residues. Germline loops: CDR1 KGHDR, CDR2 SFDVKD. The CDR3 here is CATSEGTGFGETQYF. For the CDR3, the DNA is TGTGCCACCAGTGAGGGGACAGGGTTTGGCGAGACCCAGTACTTC.

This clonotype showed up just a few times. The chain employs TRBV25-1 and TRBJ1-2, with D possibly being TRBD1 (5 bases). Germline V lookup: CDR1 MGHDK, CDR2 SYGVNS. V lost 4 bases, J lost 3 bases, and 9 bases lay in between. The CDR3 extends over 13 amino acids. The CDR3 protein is CASSGQGYYGYTF. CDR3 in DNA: TGTGCCAGCAGTGGTCAGGGATACTATGGCTACACCTTC.

The CDR3 bases are TGCGCCAGCAGCTCCAGACTAGCGGGAGGACTTAGGGACATTCAGTACTTC. Translated, it gives CASSSRLAGGLRDIQYF. The chain carries TRBV5-1 and TRBJ2-4; 13 bases agree with TRBD2. Germline assignment: CDR1 SGHRS and CDR2 YFSETQ. This CDR3 comprises 17 residues. The V gene end was trimmed by 3 bases and the J gene end by 8 bases; junction bases not matched to a gene: 11.

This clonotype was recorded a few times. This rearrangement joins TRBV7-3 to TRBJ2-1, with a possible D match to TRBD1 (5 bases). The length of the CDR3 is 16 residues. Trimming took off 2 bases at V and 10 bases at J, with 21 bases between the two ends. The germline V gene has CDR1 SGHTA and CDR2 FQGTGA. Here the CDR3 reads CASSLADWTPIGEQFF. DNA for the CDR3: TGTGCCAGCAGCTTAGCGGATTGGACACCCATCGGGGAGCAGTTCTTC.

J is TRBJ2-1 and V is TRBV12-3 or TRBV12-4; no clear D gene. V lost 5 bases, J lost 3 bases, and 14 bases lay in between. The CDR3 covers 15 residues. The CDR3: CASSRRASGYNEQFF. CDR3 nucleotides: TGTGCCAGCAGTCGTCGAGCGAGTGGCTACAATGAGCAGTTCTTC.

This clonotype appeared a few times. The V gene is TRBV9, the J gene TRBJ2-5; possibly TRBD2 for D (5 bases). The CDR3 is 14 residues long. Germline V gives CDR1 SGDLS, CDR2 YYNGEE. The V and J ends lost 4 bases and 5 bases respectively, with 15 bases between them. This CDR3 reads CASSPGERLETQYF. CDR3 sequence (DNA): TGTGCCAGCAGCCCCGGGGAGAGGCTGGAGACCCAGTACTTC.

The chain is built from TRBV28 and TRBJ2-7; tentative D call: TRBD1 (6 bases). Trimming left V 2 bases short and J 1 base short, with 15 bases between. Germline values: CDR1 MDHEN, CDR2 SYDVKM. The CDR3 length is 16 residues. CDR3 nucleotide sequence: TGTGCCAGCAGTTTACGCAGACAGGTGGGGTCCTACGAGCAGTACTTC. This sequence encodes CASSLRRQVGSYEQYF.

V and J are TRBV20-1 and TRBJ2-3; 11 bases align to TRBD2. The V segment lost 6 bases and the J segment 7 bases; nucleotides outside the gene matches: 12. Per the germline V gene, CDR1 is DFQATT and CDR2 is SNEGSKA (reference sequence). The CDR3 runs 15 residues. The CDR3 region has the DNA TGCAGTGCCAGGGACAGCACTAGCGGGAGTAATACGCAGTATTTT. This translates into CSARDSTSGSNTQYF.

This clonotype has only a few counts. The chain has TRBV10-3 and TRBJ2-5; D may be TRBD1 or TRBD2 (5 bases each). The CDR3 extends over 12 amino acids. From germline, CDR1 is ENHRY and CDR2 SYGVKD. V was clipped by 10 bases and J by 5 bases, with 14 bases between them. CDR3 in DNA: TGTGCCACCGGGACCGAAATTGAGACCCAGTACTTC. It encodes CATGTEIETQYF.

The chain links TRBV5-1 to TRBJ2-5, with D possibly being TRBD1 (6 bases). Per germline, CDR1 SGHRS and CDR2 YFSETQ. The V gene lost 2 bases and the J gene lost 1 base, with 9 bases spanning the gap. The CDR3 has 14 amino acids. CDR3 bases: TGCGCCAGCAGCTTCAGGGGAACCCAAGAGACCCAGTACTTC. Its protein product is CASSFRGTQETQYF.

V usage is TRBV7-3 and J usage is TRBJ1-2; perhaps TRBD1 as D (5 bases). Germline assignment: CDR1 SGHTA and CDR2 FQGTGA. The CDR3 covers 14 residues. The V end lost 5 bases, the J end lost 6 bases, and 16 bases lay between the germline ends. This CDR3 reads CASSPLGREDGYTF. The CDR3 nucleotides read TGTGCCAGCAGCCCCCTGGGCAGGGAGGATGGCTACACCTTC.

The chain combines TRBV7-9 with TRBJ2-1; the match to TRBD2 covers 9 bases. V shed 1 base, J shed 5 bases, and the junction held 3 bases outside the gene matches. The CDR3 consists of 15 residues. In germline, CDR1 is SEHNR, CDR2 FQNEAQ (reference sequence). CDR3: CASSLVASGNNEQFF. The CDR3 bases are TGTGCCAGCAGCTTAGTGGCTAGCGGGAACAATGAGCAGTTCTTC.

The DNA for the CDR3 is TGCGCCAGCAGGTTTCCGGGACAGGGGGCCTCCGGGGAGCTGTTTTTT. It is translated as CASRFPGQGASGELFF. The J gene is TRBJ2-2, the V gene TRBV4-1; 12 bases agree with TRBD1. Germline CDR1 and CDR2: MGHRA and YSYEKL. The J segment lost 6 bases and the V segment lost 6 bases, leaving 8 bases of the junction unmatched. This CDR3 is built from 16 residues.

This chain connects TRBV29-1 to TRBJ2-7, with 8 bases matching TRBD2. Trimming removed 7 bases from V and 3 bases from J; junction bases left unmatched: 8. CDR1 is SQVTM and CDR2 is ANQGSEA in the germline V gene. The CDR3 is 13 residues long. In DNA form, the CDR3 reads TGCAGCGCCGGGGGGGACACCTTCTACGAGCAGTACTTC. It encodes CSAGGDTFYEQYF.

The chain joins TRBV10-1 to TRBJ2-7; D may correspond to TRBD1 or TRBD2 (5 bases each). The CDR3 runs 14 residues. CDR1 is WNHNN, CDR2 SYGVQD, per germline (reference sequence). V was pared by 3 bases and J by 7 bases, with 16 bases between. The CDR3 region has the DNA TGCGCCAGCAGTGATACCGGGACCATCCGAGAGCAGTACTTC. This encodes CASSDTGTIREQYF.

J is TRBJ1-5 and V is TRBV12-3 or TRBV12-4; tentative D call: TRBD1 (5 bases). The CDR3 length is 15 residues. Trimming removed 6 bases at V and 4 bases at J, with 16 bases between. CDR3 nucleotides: TGTGCCAGCAGACTAAGGGACTCCACAAATCAGCCCCAGCATTTT. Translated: CASRLRDSTNQPQHF.

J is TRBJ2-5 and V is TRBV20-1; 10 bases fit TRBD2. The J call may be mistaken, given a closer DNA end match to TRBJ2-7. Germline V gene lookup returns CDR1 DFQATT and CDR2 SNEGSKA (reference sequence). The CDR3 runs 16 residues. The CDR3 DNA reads TGCAGTGCTAGAGGATCAACGGGACTAGCGATTGTCGAGCAGTACTTC. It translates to CSARGSTGLAIVEQYF.

The CDR3: CSASERSFLLEQYF. As DNA, the CDR3 is TGCAGTGCTAGCGAACGGAGCTTTCTCCTCGAGCAGTACTTC. The genes are TRBV20-1 and TRBJ2-4; D is uncertain. The end of the DNA fits TRBJ2-7 better, so the J call may be wrong. The germline V gene has CDR1 DFQATT and CDR2 SNEGSKA (reference sequence). This CDR3 has 14 residues.

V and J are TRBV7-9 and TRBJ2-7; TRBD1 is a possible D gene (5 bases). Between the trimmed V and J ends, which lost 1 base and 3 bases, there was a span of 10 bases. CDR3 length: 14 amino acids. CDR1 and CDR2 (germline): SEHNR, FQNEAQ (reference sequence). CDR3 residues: CASSLEDISYEQYF. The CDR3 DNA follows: TGTGCCAGCAGCTTAGAGGACATAAGCTACGAGCAGTACTTC. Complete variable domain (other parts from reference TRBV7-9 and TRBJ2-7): DTGVSQNPRHKITKRGQNVTFRCDPISEHNRLYWYRQTLGQGPEFLTYFQNEAQLEKSRLLSDRFSAERPKGSFSTLEIQRTEQGDSAMYLCASSLEDISYEQYFGPGTRLTVT.